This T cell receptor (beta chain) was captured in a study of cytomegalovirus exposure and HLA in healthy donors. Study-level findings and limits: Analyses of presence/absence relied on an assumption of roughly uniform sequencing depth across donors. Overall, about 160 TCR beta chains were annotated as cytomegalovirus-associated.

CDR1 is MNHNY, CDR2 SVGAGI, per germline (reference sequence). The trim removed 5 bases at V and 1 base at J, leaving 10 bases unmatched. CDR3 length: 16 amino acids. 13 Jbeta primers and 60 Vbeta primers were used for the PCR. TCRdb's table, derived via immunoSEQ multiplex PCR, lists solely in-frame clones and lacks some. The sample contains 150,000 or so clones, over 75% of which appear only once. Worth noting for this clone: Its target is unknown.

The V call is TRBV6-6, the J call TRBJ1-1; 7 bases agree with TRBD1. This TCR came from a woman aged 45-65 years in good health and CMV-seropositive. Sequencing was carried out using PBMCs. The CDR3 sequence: CASSLNPGQRNTEAFF. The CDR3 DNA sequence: TGTGCCAGCAGTCTCAACCCGGGACAGCGGAACACTGAAGCTTTCTTT.